The 32 T cell receptor beta chains given below trace back to one sample, sequenced in a study of response to subunit inactivated influenza vaccine. MiXCR, run by TCRdb on the RT-PCR reads, gives a single entry per CDR3 protein. In the table there are 550,000 to 800,000 distinct CDR3 sequences, over 11% of which are singletons. The sample in question was PBMCs from blood, obtained around 15 days before vaccination. Receptors originate from a man aged 50-60 years who received an inactivated influenza vaccine.

This clonotype has a count of ten or more. The chain employs TRBV12-3 or TRBV12-4 and TRBJ2-5, with D perhaps TRBD2 (6 bases). Between the trimmed V and J ends, which lost 5 bases and 2 bases, there was a span of 18 bases. The CDR3 sequence is 16 residues long. The CDR3: CASSPPRLEGQETQYF. The CDR3 DNA is TGTGCCAGCAGTCCTCCCCGACTAGAAGGGCAAGAGACCCAGTACTTC.

This clonotype was picked up a small number of times. A much larger clone lies one base from this, so it may be a read error. The CDR3 DNA follows: TGTGCCAGCAGTTTCTGGGAGACCGGGGAGCTGTTTTTT. This translates into CASSFWETGELFF. The chain joins TRBV3-1 to TRBJ2-2; tentative D call: TRBD2 (5 bases). The CDR3 sequence is 13 residues long. The V gene lost 6 bases and the J gene lost 5 bases, with 10 bases spanning the gap. Germline assignment: CDR1 LGHDT and CDR2 YNNKEL (reference sequence).

This clonotype was observed a few times. This rearrangement joins TRBV28 to TRBJ2-7, with TRBD2 identical over 9 bases. The CDR3 runs to 15 residues. Germline CDR1 reads MDHEN; CDR2 reads SYDVKM. The ends lost 2 bases at V and 6 bases at J; junction bases unmatched: 8. This chain's CDR3 is CASSLRSSGKTEQYF. CDR3 in DNA: TGTGCCAGCAGTTTAAGGTCTAGCGGGAAAACCGAGCAGTACTTC.

This clonotype showed up just once. The chain has TRBV20-1 and TRBJ2-3; 13 bases are shared with TRBD2. The CDR3 is made up of 16 amino acids. CDR1 and CDR2 (germline): DFQATT, SNEGSKA (reference sequence). V shed 7 bases, J shed 0 bases, and the junction held 7 bases outside the gene matches. CDR3 protein: CSGTGLAGTSTDTQYF. In DNA form, the CDR3 reads TGCAGTGGAACGGGACTAGCGGGAACTAGCACAGATACGCAGTATTTT.

The chain employs TRBV12-3 or TRBV12-4 and TRBJ2-1, with TRBD2 matching 11 bases. The CDR3 has 18 amino acids. Trimming took 11 bases from V and 3 from J; bases not matched to a gene: 18. The chain's CDR3 is CAFCSPLKTSGSYNEQFF. The DNA for the CDR3 is TGTGCCTTCTGTTCCCCCTTAAAAACTAGCGGGAGCTACAATGAGCAGTTCTTC.

This clonotype was observed a few times. The chain employs TRBV6-2 or TRBV6-3 and TRBJ2-4, with TRBD1 matching 9 bases. The CDR3 is 16 amino acids. Germline CDR1 is MNHEY and CDR2 is SVGEGT. V lost 6 bases, J lost 0 bases, and 6 bases stayed unmatched. CDR3 loop: CASRDGQGIAKNIQYF. CDR3 nucleotide sequence: TGTGCCAGCAGAGATGGACAGGGGATAGCCAAAAACATTCAGTACTTC.

This clonotype was counted a few times. The genes are TRBV12-3 or TRBV12-4 and TRBJ1-1; no clear D gene. Trimming took 1 base from V and 5 from J, leaving 11 bases between them. This CDR3 has 14 amino acids. In DNA, the CDR3 is TGTGCCAGCAGTTTAGTGTCCAAGTCGACTGAAGCTTTCTTT. This encodes CASSLVSKSTEAFF.

This clonotype showed up just a few times. The chain has TRBV4-2 and TRBJ2-5; D not certain. This CDR3 comprises 16 residues. The germline gives CDR1 LGHNA, CDR2 YNFKEQ. V gave up 1 base and J gave up 1 base, with 13 bases separating them. CDR3 in DNA: TGTGCCAGCAGCCAAGGAGCCACCGTCCGCCAAGAGACCCAGTACTTC. Translation: CASSQGATVRQETQYF.

The chain couples TRBV5-4 to TRBJ2-1, with 8 bases aligning to TRBD1. Germline values: CDR1 SGHNT, CDR2 YYREEE (reference sequence). CDR3 length equals 16 residues. J lost 5 bases, V lost 1 base, and 8 bases had no gene match. The CDR3 coding sequence is TGTGCCAGCAGCTTGCCTCTTGGACAGGGTAACAATGAGCAGTTCTTC. Its translation: CASSLPLGQGNNEQFF.

The chain employs TRBV3-1 and TRBJ2-1, with a possible D match to TRBD2 (5 bases). This CDR3 contains 13 residues. V was clipped by 0 bases and J by 12 bases, with 12 bases between them. Germline loops: CDR1 LGHDT, CDR2 YNNKEL (reference sequence). The CDR3 region is CASSQDTGFGQFF. In DNA, the CDR3 is TGTGCCAGCAGCCAAGATACGGGATTTGGGCAGTTCTTC.

The chain combines TRBV7-9 with TRBJ2-1; weak D call: TRBD1 (5 bases). Trimming stripped 0 bases from V and 3 bases from J, with 12 bases between. Germline V gene lookup returns CDR1 SEHNR and CDR2 FQNEAQ (reference sequence). The length of the CDR3 is 16 residues. Here the CDR3 reads CASSLAQGWGYNEQFF. The CDR3 nucleotides are TGTGCCAGCAGCTTAGCTCAGGGCTGGGGCTACAATGAGCAGTTCTTC.

This clonotype was picked up a small number of times. The rearrangement joins TRBV6-2 or TRBV6-3 to TRBJ2-7, with TRBD1 identical over 8 bases. The CDR3 totals 15 residues. The germline gives CDR1 MNHEY, CDR2 SVGEGT. Trimming removed 2 bases from V and 4 bases from J; junction bases left unmatched: 7. The CDR3: CASSYLGQGYYEQYF. In DNA form, the CDR3 reads TGTGCCAGCAGTTACCTAGGACAGGGATATTACGAGCAGTACTTC.

This clonotype was detected only a few times. CDR3 coding DNA: TGCGCCAGCAGTTCAGGGGGTTCGGCCAATGAGCAGTTCTTC. Protein sequence: CASSSGGSANEQFF. The chain has TRBV5-1 and TRBJ2-1; 7 positions agree with TRBD1. V lost 5 bases to trimming and J lost 6 bases; unmatched junction nucleotides: 8. CDR1 is SGHRS, CDR2 YFSETQ, per germline. This CDR3 is built from 14 residues. Looking up the rest from reference TRBV5-1 and TRBJ2-1 gives the full variable domain: KAGVTQTPRYLIKTRGQQVTLSCSPISGHRSVSWYQQTPGQGLQFLFEYFSETQRNKGNFPGRFSGRQFSNSRSEMNVSTLELGDSALYLCASSSGGSANEQFFGPGTRLTVL.

In this sample, this clonotype turned up many times. V is TRBV20-1 and J is TRBJ2-5, with a weak D call TRBD2 (6 bases). In germline, CDR1 is DFQATT, CDR2 SNEGSKA (reference sequence). The CDR3 runs to 13 residues. Trimming took off 1 base at V and 5 bases at J, with 11 bases between the two ends. Here the CDR3 DNA reads TGCAGTGCTAGAGTCGGGACTCAGGAGACCCAGTACTTC. As protein: CSARVGTQETQYF.

This clonotype has more than one count but fewer than ten. V is TRBV18 and J is TRBJ1-2, with TRBD1 matching 7 bases. Unmatched junction bases numbered 5, after V lost 3 bases and J lost 4 bases. CDR3 size: 14 residues. Looked up from germline, CDR1 is KGHSH and CDR2 is LQKENI. The CDR3 nucleotides are TGTGCCAGCTCACCTTGGACAGGCCTCTATGGCTACACCTTC. Encoded protein: CASSPWTGLYGYTF.

This sequence joins TRBV20-1 and TRBJ2-3; possibly TRBD2 for D (6 bases). The V gene lost 0 bases and the J gene lost 1 base, with 8 bases spanning the gap. CDR1 DFQATT and CDR2 SNEGSKA come from the germline V gene (reference sequence). This CDR3 contains 14 residues. The CDR3 protein is CSAREVAGTDTQYF. CDR3 nucleotide sequence: TGCAGTGCTAGAGAGGTAGCGGGCACAGATACGCAGTATTTT.

The sample holds many counts of this clonotype. The chain is built from TRBV5-1 and TRBJ2-5; D call uncertain. Germline-derived CDR1 and CDR2 are SGHRS and YFSETQ. CDR3 length equals 14 residues. V was trimmed by 1 base and J by 3 bases, leaving 10 bases between them. DNA of the CDR3: TGCGCCAGCAGCTTGTATGCAGTTAAAGAGACCCAGTACTTC. Its translation: CASSLYAVKETQYF.

This clonotype was counted at least ten times. The chain combines TRBV7-2 with TRBJ2-7; TRBD2 is a possible D gene (5 bases). Between the trimmed V and J ends, which lost 3 bases and 2 bases, there was a span of 14 bases. Germline loops: CDR1 SGHTA, CDR2 FQGNSA. The CDR3 is 15 residues long. The CDR3 protein is CASSFTRGPTYEQYF. The CDR3 nucleotides are TGTGCCAGCAGCTTTACGAGAGGGCCAACCTACGAGCAGTACTTC.

The chain uses TRBV11-2 and TRBJ2-7; TRBD1 agrees at 7 bases. With 4 bases clipped from V and 2 bases from J, the junction kept 8 bases outside the gene matches. CDR1 SGHAT and CDR2 FQNNGV come from the germline V gene. The length of the CDR3 is 15 residues. CDR3 nucleotides: TGTGCCAGCAGCTCCTGGGACAGAGTTGCCTACGAGCAGTACTTC. Residues: CASSSWDRVAYEQYF.

This chain joins TRBV29-1 and TRBJ2-3; 9 bases line up with TRBD2. With 7 bases clipped from V and 0 bases from J, the junction kept 11 bases outside the gene matches. The CDR3 covers 16 residues. Germline values: CDR1 SQVTM, CDR2 ANQGSEA. DNA for the CDR3: TGCAGCGCCGTGGGGGCTAGCGGGATAAGCACAGATACGCAGTATTTT. This encodes CSAVGASGISTDTQYF.

The rearrangement uses TRBV4-1 and TRBJ2-5; no clear D gene. Germline V lookup: CDR1 MGHRA, CDR2 YSYEKL. V dropped 1 base and J dropped 1 base, with 13 bases sitting between them. The CDR3 has 16 amino acids. CDR3 amino acids: CASSQVPDGFQETQYF. CDR3 nucleotides: TGCGCCAGCAGCCAAGTTCCCGACGGATTCCAAGAGACCCAGTACTTC.

This clonotype was counted only a few times. The J gene is TRBJ2-4, the V gene TRBV27; 8 positions agree with TRBD2. The CDR3 loop spans 13 amino acids. CDR1 MNHEY and CDR2 SMNVEV come from the germline V gene (reference sequence). Trimming at V came to 8 bases and at J to 6 bases, leaving 6 bases not matched to a gene. The CDR3: CASHDAGGNIQYF. The CDR3 DNA sequence: TGTGCCAGCCACGACGCGGGGGGAAACATTCAGTACTTC.

This clonotype has just a few counts. CDR3 nucleotide sequence: TGTGCCAGCAGTCCGCAGAAAAACATTCAGTACTTC. As protein: CASSPQKNIQYF. The chain uses TRBV27 and TRBJ2-4, with no clear D. The CDR3 is 12 residues long. V lost 5 bases and J 4 bases, leaving 6 bases between the germline ends. Germline CDR1 MNHEY, CDR2 SMNVEV (reference sequence).

The rearrangement joins TRBV5-1 to TRBJ1-6; 8 positions match TRBD1. Germline values: CDR1 SGHRS, CDR2 YFSETQ. The CDR3 is 17 amino acids. V dropped 0 bases and J dropped 10; count of bases not matched to a gene: 12. CDR3 sequence reads: CASSLVPTGEWGSPLHF. The DNA for the CDR3 is TGCGCCAGCAGCTTGGTCCCGACAGGGGAGTGGGGATCACCCCTCCACTTT.

This clonotype was seen many times. CDR3 protein: CSARQDEAFF. The CDR3 coding sequence is TGCAGTGCACGACAGGATGAAGCTTTCTTT. The chain has TRBV20-1 and TRBJ1-1; tentatively, D is TRBD1 (6 bases). Germline loops: CDR1 DFQATT, CDR2 SNEGSKA (reference sequence). V lost 6 bases and J 7 bases, leaving 9 bases between the germline ends. The CDR3 covers 10 residues.

In this sample, this clonotype turned up a few times. This chain links TRBV24-1 with TRBJ2-7, with D perhaps matching TRBD1 or TRBD2 (5 bases each). V lost 4 bases to trimming and J lost 3 bases, with 9 bases between them. Germline V gives CDR1 KGHDR, CDR2 SFDVKD. This CDR3 comprises 13 residues. The DNA of the CDR3 is TGTGCCACCAGTGAGTCAGGGAGCTACGAGCAGTACTTC. This sequence encodes CATSESGSYEQYF.

This clonotype was seen at least ten times. The gene calls are TRBV28 and TRBJ1-1; D is perhaps TRBD1 (6 bases). Germline V gives CDR1 MDHEN, CDR2 SYDVKM. V was pared by 2 bases and J by 4 bases, with 11 bases between. CDR3 length: 14 residues. Written as DNA, the CDR3 is TGTGCCAGCAGTTTAACAGGGTTGGCCACTGAAGCTTTCTTT. Amino acid sequence: CASSLTGLATEAFF.

In this sample, this clonotype turned up a few times. V usage is TRBV7-9 and J usage is TRBJ2-5, with 11 positions matching TRBD2. The germline V gene has CDR1 SEHNR and CDR2 FQNEAQ (reference sequence). V gave up 2 bases and J gave up 5 bases; unmatched junction bases: 4. This CDR3 is 15 amino acids long. The CDR3 spells CASSLLLAGEETQYF. CDR3 nucleotides: TGTGCCAGCAGCTTATTACTAGCGGGGGAGGAGACCCAGTACTTC.

The chain joins TRBV4-2 to TRBJ2-1; 8 bases map to TRBD2. The V and J ends lost 8 bases and 2 bases, in that order; junction bases with no gene match: 8. The CDR3 is 15 residues long. Germline values: CDR1 LGHNA, CDR2 YNFKEQ. Here the CDR3 reads CASRPTSVPYNEQFF. CDR3 nucleotides: TGTGCCAGCCGACCGACTAGCGTCCCCTACAATGAGCAGTTCTTC.

This clonotype was recorded many times. The chain couples TRBV3-1 to TRBJ2-5, with no clear D. The CDR3 is made up of 15 amino acids. V shed 6 bases and J shed 4 bases, with 18 bases lying between them. Germline V gives CDR1 LGHDT, CDR2 YNNKEL (reference sequence). The CDR3 loop reads CASSPGGNIRETQYF. The CDR3 DNA follows: TGTGCCAGCAGTCCCGGCGGAAATATCCGAGAGACCCAGTACTTC.

This clonotype was picked up a small number of times. The chain carries TRBV12-3 or TRBV12-4 and TRBJ2-3; D unresolved. CDR3 length: 15 residues. V dropped 3 bases and J dropped 0 bases, with 10 bases sitting between them. The CDR3 coding sequence is TGTGCCAGCAGTTTCTTCGGGCTCAGCACAGATACGCAGTATTTT. It translates to CASSFFGLSTDTQYF.

In this sample, this clonotype turned up a few times. The chain uses TRBV28 and TRBJ1-5; TRBD1 aligns across 8 bases. Germline V gene data show CDR1 as MDHEN and CDR2 as SYDVKM. This CDR3 comprises 15 residues. After removal of 6 bases from V and 5 bases from J, the junction contained 9 bases not matched to a gene. The CDR3: CASSPPTGVHQPQHF. The DNA of the CDR3 is TGTGCCAGCAGCCCCCCGACAGGGGTGCATCAGCCCCAGCATTTT.